This TCR beta chain was captured by sequencing in a study of beta chain features in type 1 diabetes. The wider study: Sorted cells numbering roughly 100,000,000 were examined across all samples. Findings of the study overall: A greater similarity of naive, central memory and Treg TCRB repertoires was seen among patients than among healthy donors.

Only a few counts were recorded for this clone. What it binds is not known. The isolated RNA, all of it, was reverse transcribed, so expressed TCRB transcripts were what got sequenced. Assay used: immunoSEQ multiplex PCR; TCRdb lists only in-frame clones, some missing. Seen here are about 370,000 clones, roughly 15% observed once, and the top ten hold more than 0.015%. This CDR3 is 19 amino acids long. The V gene's germline CDR1 is MGHRA and CDR2 YSYEKL. The junction had 12 bases not matched to a gene; V was cut back by 4 bases and J by 2 bases. Source material: naive CD4+ T cells from blood. This receptor was obtained from a woman in her late teens or twenties in good health. The chain has TRBV4-1 and TRBJ2-5, with 14 bases lining up with TRBD2. The CDR3 DNA sequence: TGCGCCAGCAGCCGTGGGACTAGCGGGAGAGTCGCCCGTCAAGAGACCCAGTACTTC. It yields the protein CASSRGTSGRVARQETQYF.